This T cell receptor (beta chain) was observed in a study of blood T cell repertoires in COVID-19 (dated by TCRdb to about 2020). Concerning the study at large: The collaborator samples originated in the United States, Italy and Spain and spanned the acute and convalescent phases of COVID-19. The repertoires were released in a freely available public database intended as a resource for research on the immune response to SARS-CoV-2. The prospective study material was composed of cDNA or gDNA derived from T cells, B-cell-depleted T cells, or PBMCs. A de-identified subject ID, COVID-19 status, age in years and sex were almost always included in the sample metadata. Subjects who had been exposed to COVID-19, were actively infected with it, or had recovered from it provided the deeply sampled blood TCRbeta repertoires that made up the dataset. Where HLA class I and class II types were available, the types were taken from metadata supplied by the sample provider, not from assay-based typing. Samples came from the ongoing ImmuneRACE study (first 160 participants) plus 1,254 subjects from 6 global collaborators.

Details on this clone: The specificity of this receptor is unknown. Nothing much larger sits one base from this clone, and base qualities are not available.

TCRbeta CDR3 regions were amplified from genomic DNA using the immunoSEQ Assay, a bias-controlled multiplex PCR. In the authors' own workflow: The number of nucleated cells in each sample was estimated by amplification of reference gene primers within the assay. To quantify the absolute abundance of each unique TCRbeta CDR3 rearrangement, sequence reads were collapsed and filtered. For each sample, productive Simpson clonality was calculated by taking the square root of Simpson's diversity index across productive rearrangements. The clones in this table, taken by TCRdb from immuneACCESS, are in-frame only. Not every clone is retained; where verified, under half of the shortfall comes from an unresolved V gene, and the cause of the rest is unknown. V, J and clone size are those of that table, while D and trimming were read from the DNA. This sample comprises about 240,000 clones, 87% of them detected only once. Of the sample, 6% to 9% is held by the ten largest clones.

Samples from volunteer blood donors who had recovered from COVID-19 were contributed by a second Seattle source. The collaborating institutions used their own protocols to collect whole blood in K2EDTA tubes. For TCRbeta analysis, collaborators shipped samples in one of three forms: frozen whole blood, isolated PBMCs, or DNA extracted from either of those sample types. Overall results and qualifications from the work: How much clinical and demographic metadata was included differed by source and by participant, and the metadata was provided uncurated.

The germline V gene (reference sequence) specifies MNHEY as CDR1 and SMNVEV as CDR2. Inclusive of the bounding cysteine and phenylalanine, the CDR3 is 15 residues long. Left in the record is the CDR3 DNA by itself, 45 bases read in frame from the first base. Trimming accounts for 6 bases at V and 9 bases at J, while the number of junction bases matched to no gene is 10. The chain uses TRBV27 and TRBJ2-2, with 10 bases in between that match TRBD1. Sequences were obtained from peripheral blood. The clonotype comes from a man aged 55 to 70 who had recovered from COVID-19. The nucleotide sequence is TGTGCCAGCAGAAGGGACAGGGGACTCCTCCGGGAGCTGTTTTTT. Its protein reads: CASRRDRGLLRELFF.